This T cell receptor (beta chain) was retrieved from a study of identical twins. Germline lookup yields CDR1 SGDLS and CDR2 YYNGEE. V was clipped by 0 bases and J by 2 bases, with 3 bases between them. This CDR3 has 13 amino acids. Study-wide points: With abundant cord blood beta clonotypes, insertions were fewer; memory repertoires showed no such pattern.

A universal primer site was added by template switching, and unique molecular identifiers were carried by the cDNA. MiXCR, run by TCRdb on the 5' RACE reads, gives a single entry per CDR3 protein. The sample has some 560,000 distinct CDR3 sequences, 7.5% to 10% seen once. Note on this clonotype: Its matching antigen is unknown.

These sequences were also reported in another study, on yellow fever vaccine responses in identical twins.

This clonotype was sampled from a woman between 18 and 29 years old in good health. The chain couples TRBV9 to TRBJ1-3; no clear D. The specimen sequenced was PBMCs. DNA of the CDR3: TGTGCCAGCAGCGTAGTCGCTGGAAACACCATATATTTT. Translated: CASSVVAGNTIYF.